Below, 24 T cell receptor beta chains from the same sample are listed, as sequenced in a study of shared clonotypes between healthy human individuals. Clones were read by immunoSEQ multiplex PCR, and TCRdb kept only the in-frame ones, dropping some. The repertoire holds some 2 million clones, with about 95% as singletons. Selected positively for CCR7 and CD45RO-negative, naive CD8 cells excluded terminally differentiated effector memory CD45RA+ cells. The sample was naive CD8+ T cells sorted from blood. The origin of the receptors is a man younger than 35 in good health.

This chain joins TRBV27 and TRBJ2-3; TRBD2 aligns across 8 bases. The CDR3 spans 16 residues. V trimming: 5 bases; J trimming: 5 bases; junction bases outside the gene matches: 12. Looked up from germline, CDR1 is MNHEY and CDR2 is SMNVEV (reference sequence). The CDR3 sequence is CASSQQKGGGRDTQYF. CDR3 nucleotide sequence: TGTGCCAGCAGTCAGCAGAAGGGCGGGGGGAGAGATACGCAGTATTTT.

This clone appeared once. V usage is TRBV5-1 and J usage is TRBJ2-5, with D possibly TRBD2 on 5 matching bases. The CDR3 has 12 residues. Germline V lookup: CDR1 SGHRS, CDR2 YFSETQ. V dropped 2 bases and J dropped 9 bases, with 11 bases sitting between them. CDR3 sequence (DNA): TGCGCCAGCAGCTTCAACGGGATGCCCCAGTACTTC. It specifies CASSFNGMPQYF.

The rearrangement links TRBV4-1 to TRBJ2-7, with unresolved D. Germline V gives CDR1 MGHRA, CDR2 YSYEKL. CDR3 size: 13 residues. The germline V and J ends were trimmed by 5 bases and 3 bases, with 11 bases remaining between them. CDR3 sequence reads: CASSYPGDYEQYF. The CDR3 coding sequence is TGCGCCAGCAGCTATCCAGGAGACTACGAGCAGTACTTC.

The rearrangement joins TRBV19 to TRBJ1-5; D may be TRBD1 (6 bases). Germline V gives CDR1 LNHDA, CDR2 SQIVND (reference sequence). There are 14 residues in the CDR3. Deletions cut 6 bases from V and 5 bases from J, with 14 bases between. The DNA of the CDR3 is TGTGCCAGTAGGAAACAGGGATGGGATCAGCCCCAGCATTTT. Its protein product is CASRKQGWDQPQHF.

The chain joins TRBV7-9 to TRBJ2-7, with TRBD1 matching 10 bases. The ends lost 4 bases at V and 3 bases at J; junction bases unmatched: 15. The CDR3 totals 18 residues. Germline V gene sequence: CDR1 SEHNR, CDR2 FQNEAQ (reference sequence). CDR3 in amino acids: CASSSKFTGTGVGYEQYF. The CDR3 DNA is TGTGCCAGCAGCTCAAAATTTACCGGGACAGGGGTAGGCTACGAGCAGTACTTC.

The V call is TRBV4-3, the J call TRBJ2-2; TRBD1 is a possible D gene (5 bases). V dropped 0 bases and J dropped 0 bases, with 8 bases sitting between them. The CDR3 loop spans 16 amino acids. Germline CDR1 LGHNA, CDR2 YSLEER. DNA of the CDR3: TGCGCCAGCAGCCAAGACAGGGTCCCGAACACCGGGGAGCTGTTTTTT. Encoded protein: CASSQDRVPNTGELFF.

V is TRBV13 and J is TRBJ2-3; 8 bases are a match to TRBD2. Germline values: CDR1 PRHDT, CDR2 FYEKMQ (reference sequence). J was trimmed by 2 bases and V by 1 base; bases with no gene match: 5. The CDR3 loop spans 16 amino acids. The CDR3 region is CASSLAGLGFTDTQYF. The CDR3 nucleotides read TGTGCCAGCAGCTTAGCGGGACTAGGATTCACAGATACGCAGTATTTT. Together with reference TRBV13 and TRBJ2-3, the CDR3 gives the full variable domain: AAGVIQSPRHLIKEKRETATLKCYPIPRHDTVYWYQQGPGQDPQFLISFYEKMQSDKGSIPDRFSAQQFSDYHSELNMSSLELGDSALYFCASSLAGLGFTDTQYFGPGTRLTVL.

This clone was found a few times. The chain carries TRBV27 and TRBJ1-5, with D perhaps TRBD1 (6 bases). The CDR3 length is 14 residues. Trimming took off 5 bases at V and 5 bases at J, with 13 bases between the two ends. Germline CDR1 and CDR2: MNHEY and SMNVEV (reference sequence). The CDR3 is CASSPTGPHQPQHF. In DNA, the CDR3 is TGTGCCAGCAGTCCTACAGGGCCCCATCAGCCCCAGCATTTT.

This sequence joins TRBV19 and TRBJ2-7; perhaps TRBD1 as D (6 bases). V was clipped by 3 bases and J by 0 bases, with 12 bases between them. Germline V gene sequence: CDR1 LNHDA, CDR2 SQIVND (reference sequence). The CDR3 covers 15 residues. CDR3 nucleotide sequence: TGTGCCAGTAGTATGGCACAGGGAAGCTCCTACGAGCAGTACTTC. Protein product: CASSMAQGSSYEQYF. The whole variable domain, filled in from reference TRBV19 and TRBJ2-7, reads DGGITQSPKYLFRKEGQNVTLSCEQNLNHDAMYWYRQDPGQGLRLIYYSQIVNDFQKGDIAEGYSVSREKKESFPLTVTSAQKNPTAFYLCASSMAQGSSYEQYFGPGTRLTVT.

This chain joins TRBV5-6 and TRBJ1-6; 7 nucleotides match TRBD1. V trimming: 6 bases; J trimming: 5 bases; junction bases outside the gene matches: 8. Germline V CDR1 and CDR2: SGHDT, YYEEEE. This CDR3 region has 15 residues. The CDR3: CASTHMTGNNSPLHF. In DNA, the CDR3 is TGTGCCAGCACCCATATGACAGGGAATAATTCACCCCTCCACTTT.

V and J are TRBV19 and TRBJ2-7, with D hard to call. Germline CDR1 is LNHDA and CDR2 is SQIVND (reference sequence). The V gene lost 10 bases and the J gene lost 2 bases, with 18 bases spanning the gap. The CDR3 is made up of 14 amino acids. The DNA of the CDR3 is TGTGCCACCAGTCTAAGGGCGGATCCCTACGAGCAGTACTTC. It yields the protein CATSLRADPYEQYF.

The chain carries TRBV4-3 and TRBJ2-6, with D tentatively TRBD2 (6 bases). Trimming cost V 1 base and J 0 bases, with 7 bases left between them. The CDR3 extends over 16 amino acids. Germline assignment: CDR1 LGHNA and CDR2 YSLEER. CDR3: CASSQGRGSGANVLTF. In nucleotides, the CDR3 is TGCGCCAGCAGCCAAGGGAGGGGCTCTGGGGCCAACGTCCTGACTTTC.

Details on this clone: This sample also contains other DNA sequences that code for the same CDR3. This chain joins TRBV4-1 and TRBJ2-7; unclear D gene. CDR3 size: 13 residues. The germline V gene has CDR1 MGHRA and CDR2 YSYEKL. Between the trimmed V and J ends, which lost 1 base and 1 base, there was a span of 5 bases. Here the CDR3 DNA reads TGCGCCAGCAGCCAAGTGACTTCCTACGAGCAGTACTTC. Its protein is CASSQVTSYEQYF.

This clone has just one count. CDR3 sequence (DNA): TGTGCCACGGGACTAACCTCCGGGGAGCTGTTTTTT. Translated: CATGLTSGELFF. The chain is built from TRBV2 and TRBJ2-2; 7 bases agree with TRBD2. V lost 10 bases to trimming and J lost 6 bases; unmatched junction nucleotides: 5. Germline V gene data show CDR1 as SNHLY and CDR2 as FYNNEI. The CDR3 totals 12 residues.

The CDR3 nucleotides are TGTGCCAGCAGCTTGGGTCTAGCGGGAGATTCCTACAATGAGCAGTTCTTC. Protein sequence: CASSLGLAGDSYNEQFF. The chain links TRBV7-2 to TRBJ2-1, with TRBD2 identical over 10 bases. The CDR3 extends over 17 amino acids. Unmatched junction bases numbered 6, after V lost 3 bases and J lost 1 base. Germline CDR1 reads SGHTA; CDR2 reads FQGNSA.

V usage is TRBV4-1 and J usage is TRBJ1-2; 10 nucleotides align to TRBD1. Germline assignment: CDR1 MGHRA and CDR2 YSYEKL. The CDR3 is 15 residues long. Unmatched junction bases numbered 7, after V lost 3 bases and J lost 6 bases. In DNA, the CDR3 is TGCGCCAGCAGCCACCGACAGGGGGCAATCGATGGCTACACCTTC. This translates into CASSHRQGAIDGYTF.

The chain has TRBV7-9 and TRBJ2-2; 8 bases agree with TRBD1. Germline values: CDR1 SEHNR, CDR2 FQNEAQ (reference sequence). CDR3 length equals 15 residues. Trimming at V came to 4 bases and at J to 5 bases, leaving 6 bases not matched to a gene. For the CDR3, the DNA is TGTGCCAGCAGCTCCCTCCAGGGGGCTACCGGGGAGCTGTTTTTT. Translating it yields CASSSLQGATGELFF.

The J gene is TRBJ2-2, the V gene TRBV25-1, with TRBD1 as a possible D gene (5 bases). The CDR3 extends over 13 amino acids. Trimming cost V 8 bases and J 6 bases, with 13 bases left between them. Germline CDR1 reads MGHDK; CDR2 reads SYGVNS. CDR3 DNA: TGTGCCAGCCAGGGTTCGGGCGCCGGGGAGCTGTTTTTT. Protein: CASQGSGAGELFF.

This clone is a singleton in its sample. Other nucleotide sequences from this sample produce the same CDR3. This rearrangement joins TRBV13 to TRBJ1-1, with D uncertain. The CDR3 covers 13 residues. The V end was cut by 4 bases, the J end by 0 bases, with 6 bases between. Germline CDR1 reads PRHDT; CDR2 reads FYEKMQ (reference sequence). The CDR3 spells CASSSGLNTEAFF. The DNA of the CDR3 is TGTGCCAGCAGCTCGGGCCTGAACACTGAAGCTTTCTTT. Together with reference TRBV13 and TRBJ1-1, the CDR3 gives the full variable domain: AAGVIQSPRHLIKEKRETATLKCYPIPRHDTVYWYQQGPGQDPQFLISFYEKMQSDKGSIPDRFSAQQFSDYHSELNMSSLELGDSALYFCASSSGLNTEAFFGQGTRLTVV.

The chain uses TRBV19 and TRBJ2-7; D is uncertain. The CDR3 runs to 15 residues. From germline, CDR1 is LNHDA and CDR2 SQIVND (reference sequence). V was shortened by 3 bases and J by 0 bases, with 12 bases between the two germline ends. CDR3 sequence reads: CASSISPASSYEQYF. The CDR3 bases are TGTGCCAGTAGTATCTCCCCCGCAAGCTCCTACGAGCAGTACTTC. Together with reference TRBV19 and TRBJ2-7, the CDR3 gives the full variable domain: DGGITQSPKYLFRKEGQNVTLSCEQNLNHDAMYWYRQDPGQGLRLIYYSQIVNDFQKGDIAEGYSVSREKKESFPLTVTSAQKNPTAFYLCASSISPASSYEQYFGPGTRLTVT.

The chain recombines TRBV5-6 with TRBJ1-4, with D unclear. CDR1 is SGHDT, CDR2 YYEEEE, per germline. CDR3 size: 14 residues. V was pared by 0 bases and J by 8 bases, with 11 bases between. The CDR3 loop reads CASSLGRPGEKLFF. CDR3 DNA sequence: TGTGCCAGCAGCTTGGGACGGCCTGGGGAAAAACTGTTTTTT.

The chain employs TRBV27 and TRBJ1-2; D may be TRBD1 (5 bases). Germline CDR1 and CDR2: MNHEY and SMNVEV (reference sequence). The CDR3 runs 12 residues. V lost 8 bases and J lost 8, with 15 bases in between. CDR3 amino acids: CASAPRGRGYTF. The CDR3 DNA reads as TGTGCCAGCGCTCCAAGGGGTCGAGGCTACACCTTC.

This sequence joins TRBV27 and TRBJ2-7; 7 bases map to TRBD1. The CDR3 runs 15 residues. Germline assignment: CDR1 MNHEY and CDR2 SMNVEV (reference sequence). The V gene end was trimmed by 0 bases and the J gene end by 5 bases; junction bases not matched to a gene: 7. This CDR3 reads CASSLSGGVMNEQYF. CDR3 nucleotides: TGTGCCAGCAGTTTATCAGGGGGCGTCATGAACGAGCAGTACTTC.

V is TRBV10-3 and J is TRBJ2-3, with TRBD1 as a possible D gene (5 bases). Germline CDR1 and CDR2: ENHRY and SYGVKD. This CDR3 region has 13 residues. The V gene lost 7 bases and the J gene lost 4 bases, with 12 bases spanning the gap. The CDR3 reads CAITGQGSDTQYF. The CDR3 coding sequence is TGTGCCATCACGGGCCAGGGATCAGATACGCAGTATTTT.